The T cell receptor beta chain under discussion was sequenced for a study of T cells in Graves' hyperthyroidism and ophthalmopathy. Study overall: The blood sample was taken at first diagnosis, before treatment began.

Those patients with uncontrolled infection, other autoimmune disease, pregnancy or lactation were excluded. The PBMCs were taken from approximately 11 ml of fresh peripheral blood. The length of the CDR3 is 15 residues. Germline CDR1 LGHNA, CDR2 YSLEER. The V end lost 0 bases, the J end lost 0 bases, and 6 bases lay between the germline ends. Overall study results and limits: The blood repertoire included most of the expanded thyroid clonotypes above 0.001.

As regards this clonotype: What it binds is not known.

Using RNA transcripts as the source, TCR beta CDR3 regions were amplified. A first-round RT-PCR of the TCR CDR3 used the HTBI primer set. MiXCR, applied by TCRdb to the multiplex PCR reads, yields one record per CDR3 protein. The table records roughly 170,000 distinct CDR3 sequences, approximately 17% of them present only once. The rearrangement links TRBV4-3 to TRBJ2-1; no reliable D call. The specimen sequenced was blood. This TCR derives from a woman in her fifties or sixties with Graves' hyperthyroidism. The DNA of the CDR3 is TGCGCCAGCAGCCAAGACCCCGGCTCCTACAATGAGCAGTTCTTC. It specifies CASSQDPGSYNEQFF.